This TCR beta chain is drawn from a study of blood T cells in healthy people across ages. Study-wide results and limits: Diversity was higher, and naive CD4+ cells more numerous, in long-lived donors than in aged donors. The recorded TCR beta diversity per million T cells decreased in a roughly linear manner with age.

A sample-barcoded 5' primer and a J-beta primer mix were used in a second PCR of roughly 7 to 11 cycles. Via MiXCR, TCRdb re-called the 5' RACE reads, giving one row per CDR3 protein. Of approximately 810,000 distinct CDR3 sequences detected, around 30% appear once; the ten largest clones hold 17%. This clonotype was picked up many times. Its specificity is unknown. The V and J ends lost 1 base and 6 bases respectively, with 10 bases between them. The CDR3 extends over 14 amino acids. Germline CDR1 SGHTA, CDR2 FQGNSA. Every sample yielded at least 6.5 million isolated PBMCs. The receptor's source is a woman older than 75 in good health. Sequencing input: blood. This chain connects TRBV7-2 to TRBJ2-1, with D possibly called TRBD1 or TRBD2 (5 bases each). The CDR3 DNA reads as TGTGCCAGCAGCTTAGGGGGGAAGGTCAATGAGCAGTTCTTC. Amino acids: CASSLGGKVNEQFF.